The 5 T cell receptor beta chains below all came from one sample that was sequenced in a study of shared T cell receptors in the human thymus (dated by TCRdb to about 2021). Library method: the immunoSEQ multiplex PCR assay. The source is immuneACCESS, and TCRdb retained only in-frame sequences with V and J called. Part of the clones is not carried over; for the studies checked, unresolved V genes explain less than half of this, and the remainder is unexplained. In this sample the table shows hundreds of thousands of clones, 87% of which occur a single time. 0.009% to 0.0095% of the sample goes to the ten largest clones. These data were also filed under a second study, of human thymus T cells.

Sequencing was done on a sample of thymocytes. Every receptor here comes from a boy younger than two with a congenital heart defect. Donor details come from another sample of the same person, matched by shared clones.

The chain couples TRBV30 to TRBJ2-5; D might be TRBD1 (6 bases). The J call is in doubt because the DNA end fits TRBJ2-7 better. The CDR3 length is 16 residues. The V gene's germline CDR1 is GTSNPN and CDR2 SVGIG (reference sequence). The CDR3 protein is CAWSVGYGGDSYEQYF. The CDR3 bases are TGTGCCTGGAGTGTTGGTTATGGGGGCGACTCCTACGAGCAGTACTTC.

This clone turned up a few times. The J gene is TRBJ1-1, the V gene TRBV6-5, with TRBD1 as a possible D gene (5 bases). CDR1 is MNHEY and CDR2 is SVGAGI in the germline V gene. The V end lost 2 bases, the J end lost 3 bases, and 7 bases lay between the germline ends. The CDR3 sequence is 13 residues long. The CDR3 sequence is CASSYQGDTEAFF. Written as DNA, the CDR3 is TGTGCCAGCAGTTACCAGGGTGACACTGAAGCTTTCTTT.

In this sample, this clone turned up once. The chain joins TRBV27 to TRBJ2-6; D uncertain. This CDR3 contains 15 residues. Germline values: CDR1 MNHEY, CDR2 SMNVEV (reference sequence). V dropped 5 bases and J dropped 0 bases, with 8 bases sitting between them. The CDR3 DNA follows: TGTGCCAGCAGTAGACTGTACTCTGGGGCCAACGTCCTGACTTTC. Amino acid sequence: CASSRLYSGANVLTF.

This clone appeared a few times. V gene TRBV30 combines with J gene TRBJ2-3, with D unresolved. From germline, CDR1 is GTSNPN and CDR2 SVGIG (reference sequence). V was trimmed by 2 bases and J by 0 bases, leaving 12 bases between them. The CDR3 runs to 15 residues. The CDR3 reads CAWSTQDHSTDTQYF. For the CDR3, the DNA is TGTGCCTGGAGTACCCAGGATCATAGCACAGATACGCAGTATTTT.

Here the CDR3 DNA reads TGTGCCAGCAGCTTAGGTCGGGATTTGGATTCACCCCTCCACTTT. Protein product: CASSLGRDLDSPLHF. The chain has TRBV7-9 and TRBJ1-6; D is uncertain. V was clipped by 1 base and J by 8 bases, with 12 bases between them. This CDR3 comprises 15 residues. CDR1 and CDR2 from the germline V gene are SEHNR and FQNEAQ (reference sequence).